The 15 T cell receptor beta chains in this list originate from one sample, sequenced in a study of Ad26.COV2.S vaccination and SARS-CoV-2 variants. Treatment given: some 20 received Ad26.COV2.S at low or high dose, single or two shots; about 5 received placebo; per-sample allocation not given. Samples were taken on day 63 after the first vaccine or placebo injection. The protocol was immunoSEQ multiplex PCR, while the TCRdb copy is restricted to in-frame clones and leaves out a portion. The data show around 400,000 clones, around 82% seen once. The specimen was peripheral blood, collected in a trial of Ad26.COV2.S vaccine versus placebo. The receptors were gathered from a person aged 18-60 years who received the Ad26.COV2.S COVID-19 vaccine or a placebo.

The V call is TRBV5-6, the J call TRBJ1-2, with 11 bases matching TRBD1. The ends lost 2 bases at V and 2 bases at J; junction bases unmatched: 11. The CDR3 length is 18 residues. Germline V gene sequence: CDR1 SGHDT, CDR2 YYEEEE. CDR3 nucleotide sequence: TGTGCCAGCAGCTTTTATCGTGGGACAGGGGGTGACAACTATGGCTACACCTTC. It is translated as CASSFYRGTGGDNYGYTF.

The chain employs TRBV23-1 and TRBJ2-2, with 13 bases identical to TRBD2. TRBV23-1 is known as an ORF, though its function is uncertain. V was pared by 4 bases and J by 3 bases, with 11 bases of the junction left unmatched. The CDR3 contains 19 residues. The CDR3 DNA sequence: TGCGCCAGCAGTCCGACCGGGACTAGCGGGGTGTCGGACACCGGGGAGCTGTTTTTT. Amino acids: CASSPTGTSGVSDTGELFF.

This chain joins TRBV7-9 and TRBJ2-1, with a weak D call TRBD1 (5 bases). Per germline, CDR1 SEHNR and CDR2 FQNEAQ (reference sequence). The CDR3 totals 15 residues. V was clipped by 5 bases and J by 4 bases, with 15 bases between them. The chain's CDR3 is CASSTTAFGYNEQFF. The CDR3, as DNA: TGTGCCAGCAGCACGACAGCTTTCGGATACAATGAGCAGTTCTTC.

The chain carries TRBV9 and TRBJ1-2, with D perhaps matching TRBD1 (6 bases). Germline CDR1 and CDR2: SGDLS and YYNGEE. Trimming took off 0 bases at V and 2 bases at J, with 11 bases between the two ends. The length of the CDR3 is 15 residues. The CDR3 DNA is TGTGCCAGCAGCGTAGGAGAGGGGGTCAACTATGGCTACACCTTC. Translation: CASSVGEGVNYGYTF. Filled out from reference TRBV9 and TRBJ1-2, the complete variable domain reads DSGVTQTPKHLITATGQRVTLRCSPRSGDLSVYWYQQSLDQGLQFLIQYYNGEERAKGNILERFSAQQFPDLHSELNLSSLELGDSALYFCASSVGEGVNYGYTFGSGTRLTVV.

This clone was picked up a small number of times. The chain uses TRBV5-6 and TRBJ1-5; D is perhaps TRBD1 (5 bases). V was cut by 1 base and J by 2 bases, with 10 bases left in between. There are 15 residues in the CDR3. The V gene's germline CDR1 is SGHDT and CDR2 YYEEEE. DNA for the CDR3: TGTGCCAGCAGCTTGAATGGGGGAGGCAATCAGCCCCAGCATTTT. Protein sequence: CASSLNGGGNQPQHF.

The chain recombines TRBV9 with TRBJ2-3; D is perhaps TRBD1 or TRBD2 (6 bases each). V shed 0 bases and J shed 9 bases, with 14 bases lying between them. The CDR3 has 14 amino acids. From germline, CDR1 is SGDLS and CDR2 YYNGEE. The DNA for the CDR3 is TGTGCCAGCAGCGTAGATTTGGTCGGGGGCACGCAGTATTTT. This codes for CASSVDLVGGTQYF.

This sequence joins TRBV19 and TRBJ2-7; 9 nucleotides line up with TRBD2. The CDR3 covers 15 residues. Per the germline V gene, CDR1 is LNHDA and CDR2 is SQIVND (reference sequence). J was trimmed by 0 bases and V by 5 bases; bases with no gene match: 5. The CDR3 coding sequence is TGTGCCAGTAGTGCTAGCGGGGCCACCTCCTACGAGCAGTACTTC. It yields the protein CASSASGATSYEQYF.

The V and J genes are TRBV30 and TRBJ1-1, with TRBD1 matching 7 bases. V gave up 2 bases and J gave up 10 bases; unmatched junction bases: 16. CDR1 and CDR2 (germline): GTSNPN, SVGIG (reference sequence). The CDR3 sequence is 15 residues long. CDR3 nucleotide sequence: TGTGCCTGGAGTCCGGGGAACAGGGGCCCGGTCGTAGCTTTCTTT. This codes for CAWSPGNRGPVVAFF.

The rearrangement joins TRBV6-2 or TRBV6-3 to TRBJ2-2, with D uncertain. Germline V gives CDR1 MNHEY, CDR2 SVGEGT. The CDR3 length is 13 residues. Trimming left V 1 base short and J 4 bases short, with 4 bases between. CDR3 sequence (DNA): TGTGCCAGCAGTTACTTTCCCACCGGGGAGCTGTTTTTT. It specifies CASSYFPTGELFF.

The rearrangement links TRBV4-3 to TRBJ1-2; TRBD1 aligns across 9 bases. The CDR3 extends over 15 amino acids. V was pared by 0 bases and J by 3 bases, with 2 bases of the junction left unmatched. CDR1 and CDR2 (germline): LGHNA, YSLEER. The CDR3 DNA reads TGCGCCAGCAGCCAAGATACAGGGGGCTACTATGGCTACACCTTC. Its translation: CASSQDTGGYYGYTF.

This clone was seen more than once but under ten times. Other DNA sequences in the same sample also yield this CDR3. V is TRBV7-9 and J is TRBJ1-5; D is uncertain. The CDR3 contains 12 residues. V was pared by 5 bases and J by 0 bases, with 2 bases between. CDR1 is SEHNR, CDR2 FQNEAQ, per germline (reference sequence). CDR3 nucleotide sequence: TGTGCCAGCAGCAATAGCAATCAGCCCCAGCATTTT. Protein: CASSNSNQPQHF.

This chain uses TRBV7-6 with TRBJ2-7; 13 bases match TRBD2. CDR3 length equals 16 residues. Looked up from germline, CDR1 is SGHVS and CDR2 is FNYEAQ. The V segment lost 1 base and the J segment 10 bases; nucleotides outside the gene matches: 10. Written as DNA, the CDR3 is TGTGCCAGCAGCTTAGGGGGACTAGCGGGAACTCATCACCAGTACTTC. This translates into CASSLGGLAGTHHQYF.

The genes are TRBV6-5 and TRBJ1-1; D remains ambiguous. This CDR3 comprises 14 residues. Germline V lookup: CDR1 MNHEY, CDR2 SVGAGI. Between the trimmed V and J ends, which lost 6 bases and 1 base, there was a span of 12 bases. CDR3 DNA sequence: TGTGCCAGCAGCCTCTTTATGGGGAACACTGAAGCTTTCTTT. Translated: CASSLFMGNTEAFF.

The V gene is TRBV11-2, the J gene TRBJ2-7, with unresolved D. CDR1 and CDR2 (germline): SGHAT, FQNNGV. Trimming pared 7 bases from V and 7 bases from J, leaving 11 bases between. This CDR3 is built from 11 residues. DNA of the CDR3: TGTGCCAGCACCTTGGGCCGGGAGCAGTACTTC. Its translation: CASTLGREQYF.

The chain has TRBV21-1 and TRBJ2-7; the table assigns TRBD2, which was not confirmed against the DNA. TRBV21-1 is a recognized pseudogene. This CDR3 is built from 16 residues. The CDR3 reads CASSKVGGLAAYEQYF. For the CDR3, the DNA is TGTGCCAGCAGCAAAGTAGGTGGACTAGCGGCATACGAGCAGTACTTC.